This TCR beta chain is from a study of T-cell reconstitution after alpha-beta-depleted transplantation in children (dated by TCRdb to the mid-2010s). Study-wide context: T-cell immune reconstitution after TCRalphabeta/CD19-depleted allogeneic hematopoietic cell transplantation in children was quantitatively tracked in the study by means of TCR repertoire profiling. General conclusions and limits of the study: Over the following months the frequencies of hyperexpanded clones went down, and after one year T-cell counts and TCRbeta diversity were mostly credited to newly produced T cells. The apparently early recovery of alphabetaT-cell counts about two months after transplant reportedly depended on only several hundred rapidly expanded clones that came from non-depleted graft cells. In some patients, the high TCRbeta diversity seen at day 60 was put down to recipient T cells and intrathymic progenitors that had survived conditioning.

On this clonotype: Its antigen is unknown. An end of the junction differs from the germline gene, which may be a read error.

Library preparation used PCR. Sequencing relied on an Illumina HiSeq 2500. Molecular barcoding was employed in the preparation of TCR libraries, with unique molecular identifiers being used to normalize TCRbeta repertoire quantification. TCRdb itself trimmed the public reads at Q25 with fastp, ran MiXCR and retained productive beta chains. Each entry is one CDR3 protein sequence, shown with its most common DNA and genes. This sample comprises around 130,000 distinct CDR3 sequences, 9.7% of them detected only once. Around 24% of the sample rests with the top ten. The CDR3 numbers 15 residues from cysteine through phenylalanine. The sequence is cut down to CDR3 DNA, 45 bases in frame from base 1. The germline V gene specifies SGHDT as CDR1 and YYEEEE as CDR2. This sample's treatment or condition label indicates: allogeneic hematopoietic cell transplantation with graft depleted of TCRalphabeta T cells and CD19 B cells. The transplant recipients were children given TCRalphabeta/CD19-depleted allogeneic hematopoietic cell grafts.

The sequencing here drew on PBMCs, mostly from graft donor cells, taken 180 days after TCRalphabeta/CD19-depleted stem cell transplant. This clonotype originated in a girl under three years old who had a stem cell transplant for combined immunodeficiency, so the T cells may come from the graft donor. Recombination joined TRBV5-6 with TRBJ2-5; a weak D assignment points to TRBD2 (6 bases agree). The nucleotide sequence reads TGTGCCAGCGTCGGCCACCAGAGCGCGGGGAGGACCAAGTACTTC. This gives the protein CASVGHQSAGRTKYF.